A single sample gave rise to the 7 T cell receptor beta chains below, sequenced in a study of early T cells in non-severe SARS-CoV-2 infection. TCRdb called the 5' RACE reads again in MiXCR, with one record for every CDR3 protein. The sample holds 100,000 or so distinct CDR3 sequences, roughly 17% seen once. The source was whole blood, collected at baseline. The receptors were sampled from an adult who was a healthcare worker with PCR-confirmed SARS-CoV-2 infection or an uninfected control (not recorded which).

J is TRBJ2-7 and V is TRBV3-1, with D maybe TRBD2 (5 bases). Germline V gene lookup returns CDR1 LGHDT and CDR2 YNNKEL (reference sequence). Trimming left V 2 bases short and J 3 bases short, with 11 bases between. The CDR3 has 14 residues. This CDR3 is CASSQRLPYYEQYF. In DNA form, the CDR3 reads TGTGCCAGCAGCCAAAGACTACCGTACTACGAGCAGTACTTC.

As to this clonotype: This clone may be a read error of a much larger clone one base away. No conserved phenylalanine or tryptophan is present at the end of the CDR3, so a read error is the likely explanation. The gene calls are TRBV4-2 and TRBJ2-1, with D uncertain. V lost 4 bases to trimming and J lost 9 bases, with 16 bases between them. The length of the CDR3 is 14 residues. CDR1 is LGHNA, CDR2 YNFKEQ, per germline. The CDR3 region has the DNA TGTGCCAGCAGCCTTGAGTGGGCGTTTGCTGAGCAGTTCATC. Its translation is CASSLEWAFAEQFI.

Worth noting for this clonotype: Relative to the germline gene, one junction end is altered; a read error may explain this. The chain has TRBV11-2 and TRBJ2-7; 7 bases map to TRBD1. The CDR3 is 16 amino acids. Germline lookup yields CDR1 SGHAT and CDR2 FQNNGV. The CDR3, as DNA: TGTGCCAGCAGCTTAGATTGGGGACAGAAGTCCTCCGAGCAGTACTTC. It translates to CASSLDWGQKSSEQYF.

This clonotype has just a few counts. One end of the junction is discordant with germline, which a read error may explain. The chain is built from TRBV12-3 or TRBV12-4 and TRBJ1-1; D may be TRBD1 (6 bases). The CDR3 covers 10 residues. DNA of the CDR3: TGTGCCAGCAGTTTGACAGGCCCAATCTTT. It codes for CASSLTGPIF.

The chain carries TRBV20-1 and TRBJ2-1; TRBD2 agrees at 7 bases. The CDR3 contains 13 residues. The germline CDR1 and CDR2 sequences are DFQATT and SNEGSKA (reference sequence). The CDR3 region is CRLALGTYNEQFF. The CDR3 nucleotides read TGCAGACTAGCGTTAGGGACCTACAATGAGCAGTTCTTC.

This clonotype was counted only a few times. The chain is built from TRBV7-2 and TRBJ2-5; 9 positions match TRBD1. The CDR3 runs to 13 residues. The V segment lost 3 bases and the J segment 5 bases; nucleotides outside the gene matches: 1. Germline V lookup: CDR1 SGHTA, CDR2 FQGNSA. The CDR3 sequence is CASSLTGGETQYF. CDR3 coding DNA: TGTGCCAGCAGCTTGACAGGGGGGGAGACCCAGTACTTC.

The chain joins TRBV3-1 to TRBJ2-7; 10 bases map to TRBD2. J lost 0 bases, V lost 4 bases, and 6 bases had no gene match. The CDR3 runs 16 residues. CDR1 is LGHDT, CDR2 YNNKEL, per germline (reference sequence). This chain's CDR3 is CASSRGTSVLSYEQYF. The CDR3 DNA reads as TGTGCCAGCAGCCGCGGGACTAGCGTCCTCTCCTACGAGCAGTACTTC.